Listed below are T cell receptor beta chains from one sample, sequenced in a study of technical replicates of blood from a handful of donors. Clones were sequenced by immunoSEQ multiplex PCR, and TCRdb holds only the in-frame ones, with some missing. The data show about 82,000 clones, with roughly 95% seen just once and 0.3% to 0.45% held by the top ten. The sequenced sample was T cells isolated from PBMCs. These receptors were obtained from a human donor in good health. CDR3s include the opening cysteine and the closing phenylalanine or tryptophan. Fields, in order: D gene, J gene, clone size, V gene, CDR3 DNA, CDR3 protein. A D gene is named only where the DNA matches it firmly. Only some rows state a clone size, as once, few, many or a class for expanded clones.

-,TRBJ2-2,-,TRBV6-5,TGTGCCAGCAGTTACGGCGGGACGAACACCGGGGAGCTGTTTTTT,CASSYGGTNTGELFF
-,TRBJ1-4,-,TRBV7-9,TGTGCCAGCAGCTTAGTCGGTGGCAGGGGCGTCATAGCTAATGAAAAACTGTTTTTT,CASSLVGGRGVIANEKLFF
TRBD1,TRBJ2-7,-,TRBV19,TGTGCCAGTAGTGGACAGGGTGGGTACGAGCAGTACTTC,CASSGQGGYEQYF
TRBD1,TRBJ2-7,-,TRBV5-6,TGTGCCAGCAGCTTGGCCGGCGGACAGGTCACCTACGAGCAGTACTTC,CASSLAGGQVTYEQYF
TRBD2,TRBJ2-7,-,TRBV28,TGTGCCAGCAGTCTGGGACTAGCGGGAGGGCCTCAGCAGTACTTC,CASSLGLAGGPQQYF
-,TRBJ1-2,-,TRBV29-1,TGCAGCGTTGAGAGAGAGGGTGGCTACACCTTC,CSVEREGGYTF
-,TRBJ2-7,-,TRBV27,TGTGCCAGCAGTTTGGGGGGTGACGACTACGAGCAGTACTTC,CASSLGGDDYEQYF
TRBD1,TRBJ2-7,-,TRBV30,TGTGCCTGGAGTCCTTGGACAGGGGCCCGGGGCGAGCAGTACTTC,CAWSPWTGARGEQYF
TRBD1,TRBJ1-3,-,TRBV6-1,TGTGCCAGCAGTGCTGTGGACAGGGGGGTGGGCACCATATATTTT,CASSAVDRGVGTIYF
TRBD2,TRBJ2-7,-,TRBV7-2,TGTGCCAGCAGCTTAGCATTTATCCATGGACTAGCGGGATACGAGCAGTACTTC,CASSLAFIHGLAGYEQYF
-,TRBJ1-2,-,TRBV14,TGTGCCAGCAGCCAAGACTCAGGGAAAATCGGCTACACCTTC,CASSQDSGKIGYTF
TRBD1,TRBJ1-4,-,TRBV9,TGTGCCAGCAGACAGGGGACGGAAGAAAAACTGTTTTTT,CASRQGTEEKLFF
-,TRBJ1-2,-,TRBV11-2,TGTGCCAGCACCCACCGGGACACCTATGGCTACACCTTC,CASTHRDTYGYTF
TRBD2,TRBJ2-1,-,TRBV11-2,TGTGCCAGCAGCCACACTAGCGGGAGATACGGTGAGCAGTTCTTC,CASSHTSGRYGEQFF
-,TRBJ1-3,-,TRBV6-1,TGTGCCAGCAGTGAGATGTTCCGGTCTGGAAACACCATATATTTT,CASSEMFRSGNTIYF
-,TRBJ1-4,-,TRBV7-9,TGTGCCAGCACCCGGGACACGGGGGAAAAACTGTTTTTT,CASTRDTGEKLFF
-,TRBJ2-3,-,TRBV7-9,TGTGCCAGCAGCTTAGCCAGGGGCACAGATACGCAGTATTTT,CASSLARGTDTQYF
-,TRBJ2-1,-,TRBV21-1,TGTGCCAGCAGCAACGGGGGTCTGGGCGGTCCTTACAATGAGCAGTTCTTC,CASSNGGLGGPYNEQFF
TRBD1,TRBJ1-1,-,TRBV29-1,TGCAGCGTTGTAGGGGGACAGGCGAGGGGCACTGAAGCTTTCTTT,CSVVGGQARGTEAFF
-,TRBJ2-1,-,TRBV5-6,TGTGCCAGCAGCTTGGTCCTCGTAGGGGACAATGAGCAGTTCTTC,CASSLVLVGDNEQFF
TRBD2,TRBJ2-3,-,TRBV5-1,TGCGCCAGCAGCCAACTGGGACTAACTAGCACAGATACGCAGTATTTT,CASSQLGLTSTDTQYF
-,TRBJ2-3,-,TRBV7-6,TGTGCCAGCAGCTTAGAATGGAAGAGCGGAGATACGCAGTATTTT,CASSLEWKSGDTQYF
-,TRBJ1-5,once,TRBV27,TGTGCCAGCAGTTACAGGACGGGCAATCAGCCCCAGCATTTT,CASSYRTGNQPQHF
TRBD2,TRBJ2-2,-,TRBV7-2,TGTGCCAGCAGCTTAGATGGGCTAGCGGGAGGGACCGGGGAGCTGTTTTTT,CASSLDGLAGGTGELFF
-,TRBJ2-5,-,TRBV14,TGTGCCAGCAGCTCCGGCTACAGGATACGGGAGACCCAGTACTTC,CASSSGYRIRETQYF
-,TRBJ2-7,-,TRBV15,TGTGCCACCAGCAGAGATCAGGCCCGGGGCGAGCAGTACTTC,CATSRDQARGEQYF
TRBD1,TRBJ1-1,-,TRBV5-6,TGTGCCAGCAGCGACCTAGGGGGCCTGAACACTGAAGCTTTCTTT,CASSDLGGLNTEAFF
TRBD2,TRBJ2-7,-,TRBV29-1,TGCAGCGCAAGACTAGCGGGAGCCTACGAGCAGTACTTC,CSARLAGAYEQYF
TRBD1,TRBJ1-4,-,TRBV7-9,TGTGCCAGCACCCCTAAGACAGGGATAATCGAAAAACTGTTTTTT,CASTPKTGIIEKLFF
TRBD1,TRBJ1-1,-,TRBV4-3,TGCGCCAGCAGCCATAGGACAGGGAAGAACACTGAAGCTTTCTTT,CASSHRTGKNTEAFF
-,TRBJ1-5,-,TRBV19,TGTGCCAGTATCCCCCCGGGACAAGGTAATCAGCCCCAGCATTTT,CASIPPGQGNQPQHF
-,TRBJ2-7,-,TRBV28,TGTGCCAGCAGTTTATTTAGCGGTCGCTCCTACGAGCAGTACTTC,CASSLFSGRSYEQYF
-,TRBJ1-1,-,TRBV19,TGTGCCAGTAGTATAATCGTCGCGGGCTCCAACACTGAAGCTTTCTTT,CASSIIVAGSNTEAFF
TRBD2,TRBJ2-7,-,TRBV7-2,TGTGCCAGCAGCTTAGATGACGGAGCGGGAGCCTACGAGCAGTACTTC,CASSLDDGAGAYEQYF
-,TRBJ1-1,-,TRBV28,TGTGCCAGCAGTTTAAGTCCCCCGAGCACTGAAGCTTTCTTT,CASSLSPPSTEAFF
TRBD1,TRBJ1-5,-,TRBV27,TGTGCCAGCAGTGACAGGGGATTTCAGCCCCAGCATTTT,CASSDRGFQPQHF
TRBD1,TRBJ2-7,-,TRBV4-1,TGCGCCAGCAGCCAAACAGGGGGCGCGGCCTACGAGCAGTACTTC,CASSQTGGAAYEQYF
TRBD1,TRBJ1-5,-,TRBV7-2,TGTGCCAGCAGAGGGGCAGGGGGCGAGGCCCAGCATTTT,CASRGAGGEAQHF
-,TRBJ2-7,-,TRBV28,TGTGCCAGCAGTAGAGCGGAAGTGGCTTACGAGCAGTACTTC,CASSRAEVAYEQYF
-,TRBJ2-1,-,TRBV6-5,TGTGCCAGCAGTTACCGGCGGGGTGACAATGAGCAGTTCTTC,CASSYRRGDNEQFF
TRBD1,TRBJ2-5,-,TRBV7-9,TGTGCCAGCAGCCCAGGGGGCGCGTATGAGACCCAGTACTTC,CASSPGGAYETQYF
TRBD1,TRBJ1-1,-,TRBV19,TGTGCCAGTAGTATAATGCTGGGGACAGGGGATGAAACTGAAGCTTTCTTT,CASSIMLGTGDETEAFF
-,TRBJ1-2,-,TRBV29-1,TGCAGCGCACAGCGGACAGCTAACCCCCCTAACTATGGCTACACCTTC,CSAQRTANPPNYGYTF
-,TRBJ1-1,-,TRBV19,TGTGCCAGTGGAACAGCGGGCATGAACACTGAAGCTTTCTTT,CASGTAGMNTEAFF
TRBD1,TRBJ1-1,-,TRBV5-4,TGTGCCAGCAGCTTGGGGACAGGTGAAGCTTTCTTT,CASSLGTGEAFF
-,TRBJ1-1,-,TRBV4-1,TGCGCCAGCAGCCAGCGGGCACCGGACTATATGAACACTGAAGCTTTCTTT,CASSQRAPDYMNTEAFF
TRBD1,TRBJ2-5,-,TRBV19,TGTGCCAGTAAGGACAGGGGGCATCAACAAGAGACCCAGTACTTC,CASKDRGHQQETQYF
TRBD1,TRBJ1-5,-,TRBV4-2,TGTGCCAGCAGCCAAATCGACAGGGGGGTAGGGCAGCCCCAGCATTTT,CASSQIDRGVGQPQHF
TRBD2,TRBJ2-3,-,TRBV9,TGTGCCAGCAGCTTAAATTTAGAGACTAGCGGGGCAGATACGCAGTATTTT,CASSLNLETSGADTQYF
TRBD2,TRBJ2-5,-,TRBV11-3,TGTGCCAGCAGCTTAAGACTAGCGGGAGCGGACCAAGAGACCCAGTACTTC,CASSLRLAGADQETQYF
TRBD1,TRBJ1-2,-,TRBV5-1,TGCGCCAGCAGCTTGGCCGGGACAGGGGGCAATGGCTACACCTTC,CASSLAGTGGNGYTF
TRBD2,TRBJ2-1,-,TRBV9,TGTGCCAGCAGCGGCAGGACTAGCGGGACTAATGAGCAGTTCTTC,CASSGRTSGTNEQFF
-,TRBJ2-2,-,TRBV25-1,TGTGCCAGCAGTGAATGGGAGCGGACCCACACCGGGGAGCTGTTTTTT,CASSEWERTHTGELFF
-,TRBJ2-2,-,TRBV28,TGTGCCAGCAGTTTATCAGGTCAATTGGGGGGACCCACGAACACCGGGGAGCTGTTTTTT,CASSLSGQLGGPTNTGELFF
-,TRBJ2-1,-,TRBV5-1,TGCGCCAGCAGCTTGGAGAAGGGTACCGGGGATGAGCAGTTCTTC,CASSLEKGTGDEQFF
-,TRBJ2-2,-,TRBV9,TGTGCCAGCAAGAGGTCAGAGAACACCGGGGAGCTGTTTTTT,CASKRSENTGELFF
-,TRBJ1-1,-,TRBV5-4,TGTGCCAGCCGACGGGGGAACACTGAAGCTTTCTTT,CASRRGNTEAFF
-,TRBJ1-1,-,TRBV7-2,TGTGCCAGCAGCCGAGACAGGCTGAACACTGAAGCTTTCTTT,CASSRDRLNTEAFF
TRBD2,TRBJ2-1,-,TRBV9,TGTGCCAGCAGCGTAGTTGGCGGGAGTTCCTACAATGAGCAGTTCTTC,CASSVVGGSSYNEQFF
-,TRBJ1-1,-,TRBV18,TGTGCCAGCTCACCGGCATTTGGCAGAACAGGGCCCACTGAAGCTTTCTTT,CASSPAFGRTGPTEAFF